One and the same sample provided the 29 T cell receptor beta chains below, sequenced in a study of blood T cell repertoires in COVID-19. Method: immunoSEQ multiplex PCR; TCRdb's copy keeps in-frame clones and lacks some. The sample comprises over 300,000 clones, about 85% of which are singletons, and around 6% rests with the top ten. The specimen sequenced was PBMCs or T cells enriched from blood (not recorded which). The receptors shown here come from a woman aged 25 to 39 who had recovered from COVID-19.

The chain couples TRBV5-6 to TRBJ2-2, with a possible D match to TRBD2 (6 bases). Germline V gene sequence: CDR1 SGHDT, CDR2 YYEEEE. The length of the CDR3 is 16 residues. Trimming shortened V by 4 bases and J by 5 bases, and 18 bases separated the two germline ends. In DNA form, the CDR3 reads TGTGCCAGCAGCCCCAGGAGGGGCAGGGCGACCGGGGAGCTGTTTTTT. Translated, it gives CASSPRRGRATGELFF.

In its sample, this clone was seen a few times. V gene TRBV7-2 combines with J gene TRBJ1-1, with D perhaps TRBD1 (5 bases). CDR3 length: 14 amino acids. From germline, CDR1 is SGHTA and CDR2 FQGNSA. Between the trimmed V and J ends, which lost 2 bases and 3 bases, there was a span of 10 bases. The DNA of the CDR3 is TGTGCCAGCAGCTTATTAGGAGGGGACACTGAAGCTTTCTTT. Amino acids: CASSLLGGDTEAFF.

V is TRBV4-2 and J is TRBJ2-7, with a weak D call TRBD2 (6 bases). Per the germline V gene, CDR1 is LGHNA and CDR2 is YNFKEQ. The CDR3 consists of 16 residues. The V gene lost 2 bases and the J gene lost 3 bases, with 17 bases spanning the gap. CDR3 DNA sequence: TGTGCCAGCAGCCAAAATCCGGGACTCCAACACTACGAGCAGTACTTC. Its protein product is CASSQNPGLQHYEQYF.

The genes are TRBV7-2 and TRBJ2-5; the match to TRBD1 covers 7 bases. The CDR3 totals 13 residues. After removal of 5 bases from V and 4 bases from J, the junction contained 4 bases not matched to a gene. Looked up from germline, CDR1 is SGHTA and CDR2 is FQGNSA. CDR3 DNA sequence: TGTGCCAGCAGCCCTACAGGGGCAGAGACCCAGTACTTC. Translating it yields CASSPTGAETQYF.

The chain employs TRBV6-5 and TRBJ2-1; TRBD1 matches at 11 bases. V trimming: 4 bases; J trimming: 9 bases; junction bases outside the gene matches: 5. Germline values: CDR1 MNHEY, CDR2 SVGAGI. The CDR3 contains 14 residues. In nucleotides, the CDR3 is TGTGCCAGCAGTTCTCGGACAGGGGGCGGTGAGCAGTTCTTC. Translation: CASSSRTGGGEQFF.

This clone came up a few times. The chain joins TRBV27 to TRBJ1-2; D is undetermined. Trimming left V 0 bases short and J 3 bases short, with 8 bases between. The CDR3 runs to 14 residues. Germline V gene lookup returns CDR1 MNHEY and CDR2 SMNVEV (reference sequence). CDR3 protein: CASSLSAQDYGYTF. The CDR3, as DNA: TGTGCCAGCAGTTTATCGGCCCAGGACTATGGCTACACCTTC.

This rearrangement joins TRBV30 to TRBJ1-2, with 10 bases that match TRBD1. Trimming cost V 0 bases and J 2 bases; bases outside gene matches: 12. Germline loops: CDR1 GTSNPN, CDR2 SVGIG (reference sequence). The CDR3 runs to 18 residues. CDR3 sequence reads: CAWSVRGTGAPLNYGYTF. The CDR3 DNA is TGTGCCTGGAGTGTACGGGGGACAGGGGCTCCCTTGAACTATGGCTACACCTTC.

Written as DNA, the CDR3 is TGTGCCATCAAAAGACAGGGAAACACTGAAGCTTTCTTT. It specifies CAIKRQGNTEAFF. The gene calls are TRBV10-3 and TRBJ1-1; TRBD1 matches at 7 bases. The germline V gene encodes CDR1 ENHRY and CDR2 SYGVKD. The CDR3 sequence is 13 residues long. Trimming at V came to 7 bases and at J to 2 bases, leaving 4 bases not matched to a gene.

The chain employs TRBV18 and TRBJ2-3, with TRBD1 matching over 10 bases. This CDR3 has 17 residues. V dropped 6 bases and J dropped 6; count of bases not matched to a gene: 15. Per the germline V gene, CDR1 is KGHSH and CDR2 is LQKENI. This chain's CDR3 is CASSPPWGQGLTDTQYF. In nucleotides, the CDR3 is TGTGCCAGCTCGCCCCCGTGGGGACAGGGGTTGACCGATACGCAGTATTTT.

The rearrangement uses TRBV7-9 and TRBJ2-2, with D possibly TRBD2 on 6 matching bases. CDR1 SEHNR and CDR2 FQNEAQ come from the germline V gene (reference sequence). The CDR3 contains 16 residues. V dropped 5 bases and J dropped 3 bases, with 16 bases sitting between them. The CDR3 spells CASSPLPGDYTGELFF. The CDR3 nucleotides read TGTGCCAGCAGCCCTCTGCCGGGGGACTACACCGGGGAGCTGTTTTTT.

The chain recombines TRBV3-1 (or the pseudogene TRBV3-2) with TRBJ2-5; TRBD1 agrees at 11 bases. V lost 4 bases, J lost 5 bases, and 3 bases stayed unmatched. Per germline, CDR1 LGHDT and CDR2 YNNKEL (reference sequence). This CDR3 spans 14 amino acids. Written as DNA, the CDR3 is TGTGCCAGCAGCCGGGACAGGGGGTCCGAGACCCAGTACTTC. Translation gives CASSRDRGSETQYF.

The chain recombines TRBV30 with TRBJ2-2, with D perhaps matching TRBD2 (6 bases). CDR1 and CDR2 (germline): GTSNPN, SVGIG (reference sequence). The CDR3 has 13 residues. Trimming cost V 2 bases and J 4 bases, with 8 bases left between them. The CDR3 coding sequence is TGTGCCTGGAGTTCGCGGGGCACCGGGGAGCTGTTTTTT. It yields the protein CAWSSRGTGELFF.

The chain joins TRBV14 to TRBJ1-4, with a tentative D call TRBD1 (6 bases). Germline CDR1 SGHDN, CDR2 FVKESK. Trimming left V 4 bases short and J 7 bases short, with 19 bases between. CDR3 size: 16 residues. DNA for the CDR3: TGTGCCAGCAGCCCCCCCGGGGGGGCCTTGAGTGAAAAACTGTTTTTT. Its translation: CASSPPGGALSEKLFF.

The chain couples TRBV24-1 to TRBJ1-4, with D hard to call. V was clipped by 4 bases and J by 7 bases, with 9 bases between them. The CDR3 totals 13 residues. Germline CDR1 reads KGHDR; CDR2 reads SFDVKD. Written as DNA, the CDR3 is TGTGCCACCAGTGACCCGTCTCTTGAAAAACTGTTTTTT. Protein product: CATSDPSLEKLFF.

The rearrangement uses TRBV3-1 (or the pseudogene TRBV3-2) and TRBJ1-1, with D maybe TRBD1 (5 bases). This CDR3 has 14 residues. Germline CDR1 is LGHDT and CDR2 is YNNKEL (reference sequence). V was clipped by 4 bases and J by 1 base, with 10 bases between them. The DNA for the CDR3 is TGTGCCAGCAGCCCGAGACAGAAGAACACTGAAGCTTTCTTT. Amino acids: CASSPRQKNTEAFF.

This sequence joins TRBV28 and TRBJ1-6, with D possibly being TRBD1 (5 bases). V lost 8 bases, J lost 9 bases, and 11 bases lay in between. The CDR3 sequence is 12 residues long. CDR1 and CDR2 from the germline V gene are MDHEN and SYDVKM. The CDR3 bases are TGTGCCAGCGGGGGGGGGACTTCACCCCTCCACTTT. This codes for CASGGGTSPLHF.

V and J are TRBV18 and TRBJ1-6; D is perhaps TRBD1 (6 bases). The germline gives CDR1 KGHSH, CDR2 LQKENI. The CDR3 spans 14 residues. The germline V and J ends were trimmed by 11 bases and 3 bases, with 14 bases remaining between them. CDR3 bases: TGTGCCGCTGCGGGGGCGAGCTATAATTCACCCCTCCACTTT. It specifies CAAAGASYNSPLHF.

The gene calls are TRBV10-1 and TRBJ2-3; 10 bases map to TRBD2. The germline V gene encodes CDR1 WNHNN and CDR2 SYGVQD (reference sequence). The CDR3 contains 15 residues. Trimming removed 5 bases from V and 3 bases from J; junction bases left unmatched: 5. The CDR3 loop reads CASSSGGASTDTQYF. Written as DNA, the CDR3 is TGCGCCAGCAGTAGCGGGGGGGCCAGTACAGATACGCAGTATTTT.

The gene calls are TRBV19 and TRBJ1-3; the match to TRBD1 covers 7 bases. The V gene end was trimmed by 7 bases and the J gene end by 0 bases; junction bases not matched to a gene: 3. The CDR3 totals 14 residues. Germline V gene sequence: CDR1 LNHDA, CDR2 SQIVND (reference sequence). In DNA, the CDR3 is TGTGCCAGTATAGGGACAGCCTCTGGAAACACCATATATTTT. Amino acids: CASIGTASGNTIYF.

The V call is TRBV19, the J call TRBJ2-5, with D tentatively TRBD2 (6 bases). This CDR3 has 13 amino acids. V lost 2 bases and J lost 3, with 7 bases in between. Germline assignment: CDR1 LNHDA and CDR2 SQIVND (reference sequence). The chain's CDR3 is CASSIIAEETQYF. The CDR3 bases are TGTGCCAGTAGTATAATAGCGGAAGAGACCCAGTACTTC.

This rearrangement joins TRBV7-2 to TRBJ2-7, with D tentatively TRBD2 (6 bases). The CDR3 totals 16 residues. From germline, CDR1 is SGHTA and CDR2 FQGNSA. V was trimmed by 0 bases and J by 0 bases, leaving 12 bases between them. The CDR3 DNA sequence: TGTGCCAGCAGCTTAGCGCTTGGGGGGAGCTCCTACGAGCAGTACTTC. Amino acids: CASSLALGGSSYEQYF.

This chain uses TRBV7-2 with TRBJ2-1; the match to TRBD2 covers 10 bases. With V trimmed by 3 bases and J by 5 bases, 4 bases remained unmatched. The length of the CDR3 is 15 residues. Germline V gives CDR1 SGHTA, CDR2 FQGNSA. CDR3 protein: CASSFSAGGNNEQFF. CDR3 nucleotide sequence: TGTGCCAGCAGCTTCTCAGCGGGGGGGAACAATGAGCAGTTCTTC. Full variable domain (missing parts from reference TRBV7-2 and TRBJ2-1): GAGVSQSPSNKVTEKGKDVELRCDPISGHTALYWYRQSLGQGLEFLIYFQGNSAPDKSGLPSDRFSAERTGGSVSTLTIQRTQQEDSAVYLCASSFSAGGNNEQFFGPGTRLTVL.

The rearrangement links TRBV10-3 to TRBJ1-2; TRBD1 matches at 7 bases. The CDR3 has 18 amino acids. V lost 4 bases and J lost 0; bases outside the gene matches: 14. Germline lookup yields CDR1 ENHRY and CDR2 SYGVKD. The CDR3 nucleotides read TGTGCCATCAGTGCAGGGGGGAGCCGGACACCAGCTAACTATGGCTACACCTTC. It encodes CAISAGGSRTPANYGYTF.

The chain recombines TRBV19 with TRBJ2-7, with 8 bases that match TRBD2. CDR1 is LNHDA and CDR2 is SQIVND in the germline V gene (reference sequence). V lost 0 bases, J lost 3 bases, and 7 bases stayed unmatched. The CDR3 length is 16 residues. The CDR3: CASSIEGPAGVYEQYF. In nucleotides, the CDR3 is TGTGCCAGTAGTATAGAGGGTCCAGCGGGGGTCTACGAGCAGTACTTC.

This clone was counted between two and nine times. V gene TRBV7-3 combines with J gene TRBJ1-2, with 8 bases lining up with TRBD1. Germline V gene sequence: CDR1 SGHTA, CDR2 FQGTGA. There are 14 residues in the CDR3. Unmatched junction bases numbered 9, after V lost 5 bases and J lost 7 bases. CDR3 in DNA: TGTGCCAGCAGCCCAGGGGGCTGGTTGGCTGGCTACACCTTC. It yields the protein CASSPGGWLAGYTF. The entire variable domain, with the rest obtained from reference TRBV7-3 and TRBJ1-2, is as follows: GAGVSQTPSNKVTEKGKYVELRCDPISGHTALYWYRQSLGQGPEFLIYFQGTGAADDSGLPNDRFFAVRPEGSVSTLKIQRTERGDSAVYLCASSPGGWLAGYTFGSGTRLTVV.

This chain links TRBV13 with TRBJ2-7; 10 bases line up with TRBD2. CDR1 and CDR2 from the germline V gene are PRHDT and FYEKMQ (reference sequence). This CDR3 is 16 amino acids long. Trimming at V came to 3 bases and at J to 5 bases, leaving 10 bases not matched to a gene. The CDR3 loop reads CASSLRALAGGDEQYF. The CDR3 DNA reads TGTGCCAGCAGCTTGAGAGCCTTAGCGGGGGGTGACGAGCAGTACTTC.

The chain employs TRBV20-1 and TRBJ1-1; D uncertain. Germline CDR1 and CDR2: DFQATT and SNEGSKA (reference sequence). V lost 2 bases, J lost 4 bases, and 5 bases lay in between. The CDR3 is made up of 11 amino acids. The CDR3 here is CSARWLTEAFF. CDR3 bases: TGCAGTGCTAGATGGCTCACTGAAGCTTTCTTT.

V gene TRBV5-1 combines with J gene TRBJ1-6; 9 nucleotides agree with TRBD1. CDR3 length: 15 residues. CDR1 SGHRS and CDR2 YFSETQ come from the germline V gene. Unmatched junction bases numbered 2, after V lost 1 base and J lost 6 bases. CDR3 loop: CASSLPGQGNSPLHF. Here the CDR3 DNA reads TGCGCCAGCAGCTTGCCGGGACAGGGTAATTCACCCCTCCACTTT.

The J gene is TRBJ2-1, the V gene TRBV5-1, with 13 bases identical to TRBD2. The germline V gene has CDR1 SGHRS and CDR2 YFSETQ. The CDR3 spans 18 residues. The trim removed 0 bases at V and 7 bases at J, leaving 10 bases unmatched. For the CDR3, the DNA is TGCGCCAGCAGCTTGGGACTAGCGGGGGGCCTTACTTTAAATGAGCAGTTCTTC. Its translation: CASSLGLAGGLTLNEQFF. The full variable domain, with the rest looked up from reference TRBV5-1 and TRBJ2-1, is KAGVTQTPRYLIKTRGQQVTLSCSPISGHRSVSWYQQTPGQGLQFLFEYFSETQRNKGNFPGRFSGRQFSNSRSEMNVSTLELGDSALYLCASSLGLAGGLTLNEQFFGPGTRLTVL.